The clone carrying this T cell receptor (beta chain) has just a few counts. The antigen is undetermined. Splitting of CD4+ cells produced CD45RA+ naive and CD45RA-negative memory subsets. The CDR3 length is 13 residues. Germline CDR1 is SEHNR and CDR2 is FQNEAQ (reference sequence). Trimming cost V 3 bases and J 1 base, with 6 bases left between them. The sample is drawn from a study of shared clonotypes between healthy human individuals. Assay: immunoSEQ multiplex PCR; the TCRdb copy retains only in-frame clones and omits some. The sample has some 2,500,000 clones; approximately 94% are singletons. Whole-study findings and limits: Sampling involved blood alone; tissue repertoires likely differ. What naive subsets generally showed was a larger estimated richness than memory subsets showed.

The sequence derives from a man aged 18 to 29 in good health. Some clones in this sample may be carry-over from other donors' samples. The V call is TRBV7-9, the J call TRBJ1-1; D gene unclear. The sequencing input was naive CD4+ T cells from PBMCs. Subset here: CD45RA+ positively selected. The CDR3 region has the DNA TGTGCCAGCAGCTTGCAGTCGAACACTGAAGCTTTCTTT. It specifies CASSLQSNTEAFF.